The T cell receptor beta chain described here comes from a study of control samples from healthy donors and cancer patients. Deletions cut 0 bases from V and 7 bases from J, with 8 bases between. The CDR3 consists of 13 residues. Germline V gene data show CDR1 as SGDLS and CDR2 as YYNGEE. The assay was immunoSEQ multiplex PCR, and TCRdb's table has in-frame clones only and misses some. The sample lists tens of thousands of clones; around 87% were seen once. The specimen sequenced was blood. The sequence was obtained from a man aged 45-65 years in good health. The chain uses TRBV9 and TRBJ2-1; D possibly corresponds to TRBD2 (6 bases). The CDR3 region has the DNA TGTGCCAGCAGCGTAGCAGGGAGGAATGAGCAGTTCTTC. Residues: CASSVAGRNEQFF.